Detailed here is one TCR beta chain. Its antigen is as yet unknown. The data were taken from a study of cytomegalovirus exposure and HLA in healthy donors. In the PCR, 60 Vbeta and 13 Jbeta primers were used. Using immunoSEQ multiplex PCR, the repertoire was profiled, and TCRdb retains in-frame clones only, with some absent. The sample has around 140,000 clones; roughly three quarters are singletons. The V and J ends lost 3 bases and 3 bases respectively, with 3 bases between them. CDR3 length: 12 residues. Germline V lookup: CDR1 KGHSH, CDR2 LQKENI. Study findings and constraints: TCR beta sequences reportedly predicted the HLA-A and HLA-B alleles of most subjects accurately. Earlier analysis yielded a pattern in which most TCR beta V segments were productive about 87% or about 30% of the time. Roughly uniform depth of sequencing across donors was assumed in presence/absence analyses.

The chain couples TRBV18 to TRBJ1-3; no reliable D call. The receptor comes from a woman in her sixties in good health and CMV-seronegative. Sequencing was carried out using PBMCs. For the CDR3, the DNA is TGTGCCAGCTCACCCAGTGGAAACACCATATATTTT. Residues: CASSPSGNTIYF.